These 27 T cell receptor beta chains share one sample of origin, sequenced in a study of OX40 agonist ivuxolimab in advanced cancers. The assay was immunoSEQ multiplex PCR, and TCRdb's table has in-frame clones only and misses some. The sample includes roughly 10,000 clones, 70% of them seen just once. The material was CD4+ or CD8+ T cells sorted from blood, obtained in a trial of the OX40 agonist ivuxolimab. The receptors derive from an adult with an advanced solid tumor such as melanoma, head and neck, liver or kidney cancer.

The V gene is TRBV4-2, the J gene TRBJ1-2; D is ambiguous. The ends were cut back, 4 bases at V and 0 bases at J, with 12 bases in the middle. The V gene's germline CDR1 is LGHNA and CDR2 YNFKEQ. The CDR3 sequence is 15 residues long. CDR3 in amino acids: CASSPPLTPNYGYTF. The CDR3 DNA follows: TGTGCCAGCAGCCCGCCCCTGACACCTAACTATGGCTACACCTTC.

The rearrangement joins TRBV11-2 to TRBJ2-2; D is undetermined. V gave up 1 base and J gave up 5 bases, with 5 bases separating them. Germline V gene data show CDR1 as SGHAT and CDR2 as FQNNGV. CDR3 length: 13 amino acids. Here the CDR3 DNA reads TGTGCCAGCAGCTTAGGGCCAACCGGGGAGCTGTTTTTT. Amino acids: CASSLGPTGELFF. Full variable domain (outside the CDR3, taken from reference TRBV11-2 and TRBJ2-2): EAGVAQSPRYKIIEKRQSVAFWCNPISGHATLYWYQQILGQGPKLLIQFQNNGVVDDSQLPKDRFSAERLKGVDSTLKIQPAKLEDSAVYLCASSLGPTGELFFGEGSRLTVL.

The chain is built from TRBV4-1 and TRBJ1-5; tentative D call: TRBD1 (5 bases). CDR1 is MGHRA and CDR2 is YSYEKL in the germline V gene. This CDR3 spans 15 amino acids. V was clipped by 0 bases and J by 4 bases, with 10 bases between them. The CDR3 DNA is TGCGCCAGCAGCCAAGAGGGGCGGCCAAATCAGCCCCAGCATTTT. Translated, it gives CASSQEGRPNQPQHF.

The V and J genes are TRBV4-2 and TRBJ2-7, with TRBD1 identical over 8 bases. Per germline, CDR1 LGHNA and CDR2 YNFKEQ. V lost 0 bases, J lost 7 bases, and 8 bases stayed unmatched. The CDR3 extends over 15 amino acids. CDR3 in amino acids: CASSQEGDRGEEQYF. The CDR3 region has the DNA TGTGCCAGCAGCCAAGAGGGAGACAGGGGAGAAGAGCAGTACTTC.

V gene TRBV29-1 combines with J gene TRBJ2-5; D not resolved. The CDR3 is 12 amino acids. The V and J ends lost 3 bases and 1 base respectively, with 6 bases between them. Germline CDR1 and CDR2: SQVTM and ANQGSEA. CDR3 coding DNA: TGCAGCGTTGATGGGCCCCAAGAGACCCAGTACTTC. Translating gives CSVDGPQETQYF.

The chain employs TRBV5-1 and TRBJ1-1; D possibly corresponds to TRBD1 (6 bases). CDR3 length: 18 amino acids. CDR1 and CDR2 from the germline V gene are SGHRS and YFSETQ. Trimming left V 0 bases short and J 1 base short, with 19 bases between. In DNA, the CDR3 is TGCGCCAGCAGCTTGGTGTCGGGGTACAGGGTGGAGAACACTGAAGCTTTCTTT. Protein sequence: CASSLVSGYRVENTEAFF. The complete variable domain, with remaining parts taken from reference TRBV5-1 and TRBJ1-1, reads KAGVTQTPRYLIKTRGQQVTLSCSPISGHRSVSWYQQTPGQGLQFLFEYFSETQRNKGNFPGRFSGRQFSNSRSEMNVSTLELGDSALYLCASSLVSGYRVENTEAFFGQGTRLTVV.

As to this clone: The sample has other DNA sequences that encode this CDR3 too. The rearrangement links TRBV7-9 to TRBJ2-1, with D maybe TRBD2 (6 bases). Germline V CDR1 and CDR2: SEHNR, FQNEAQ (reference sequence). The germline V and J ends were trimmed by 1 base and 6 bases, with 10 bases remaining between them. This CDR3 comprises 14 residues. For the CDR3, the DNA is TGTGCCAGCAGCTTAGGGGGGACTTTCAATGAGCAGTTCTTC. Amino acids: CASSLGGTFNEQFF.

The chain has TRBV27 and TRBJ1-2; maybe TRBD1 (5 bases). There are 13 residues in the CDR3. The V end lost 6 bases, the J end lost 8 bases, and 16 bases lay between the germline ends. CDR1 MNHEY and CDR2 SMNVEV come from the germline V gene (reference sequence). The DNA of the CDR3 is TGTGCCAGCAGCCCTGACAGCTTTCGGGGCTACACCTTC. The encoded protein is CASSPDSFRGYTF.

The count of this clone is one. For the CDR3, the DNA is TGTGCCAGCAGTTTAGTCGTGGACAGCTATGGCTACACCTTC. This gives the protein CASSLVVDSYGYTF. The rearrangement joins TRBV28 to TRBJ1-2; tentatively, D is TRBD1 (6 bases). Germline lookup yields CDR1 MDHEN and CDR2 SYDVKM. This CDR3 spans 14 amino acids. Between the trimmed V and J ends, which lost 2 bases and 4 bases, there was a span of 11 bases.

The chain recombines TRBV9 with TRBJ1-4; D is undetermined. Germline CDR1 and CDR2: SGDLS and YYNGEE. Trimming removed 3 bases at V and 8 bases at J, with 8 bases between. CDR3 length equals 12 residues. The CDR3 protein is CASSGTEEKLFF. The CDR3 nucleotides are TGTGCCAGCAGCGGAACCGAGGAAAAACTGTTTTTT.

In its sample, this clone was seen a few times. J is TRBJ2-1 and V is TRBV11-2; D is unresolved. This CDR3 is 13 amino acids long. From germline, CDR1 is SGHAT and CDR2 FQNNGV. Trimming took 5 bases from V and 9 from J, leaving 14 bases between them. Written as DNA, the CDR3 is TGTGCCAGCAGCCCGGGTGTGAATATTGAGCAGTTCTTC. It is translated as CASSPGVNIEQFF.

This chain joins TRBV27 and TRBJ1-2, with 10 positions matching TRBD1. CDR3 length: 13 residues. CDR1 is MNHEY, CDR2 SMNVEV, per germline (reference sequence). The J segment lost 6 bases and the V segment lost 5 bases, leaving 3 bases of the junction unmatched. The CDR3 reads CASSDRGRDGYTF. CDR3 in DNA: TGTGCCAGCAGTGACAGGGGGCGGGATGGCTACACCTTC.

The genes are TRBV28 and TRBJ2-4; D gene ambiguous. The CDR3 runs 15 residues. The germline gives CDR1 MDHEN, CDR2 SYDVKM. The V gene lost 2 bases and the J gene lost 8 bases, with 16 bases spanning the gap. Here the CDR3 DNA reads TGTGCCAGCAGTTTAACTGGCCGGGCCAAGGACATTCAGTACTTC. Its protein product is CASSLTGRAKDIQYF.

The rearrangement joins TRBV6-5 to TRBJ1-6, with D perhaps TRBD1 (5 bases). Germline lookup yields CDR1 MNHEY and CDR2 SVGAGI. There are 15 residues in the CDR3. Trimming cost V 0 bases and J 13 bases, with 16 bases left between them. The CDR3 sequence: CASSYSSGRRGPLHF. For the CDR3, the DNA is TGTGCCAGCAGTTACTCTTCGGGACGCCGGGGGCCCCTCCACTTT.

This clone was seen a handful of times. This chain connects TRBV9 to TRBJ2-5, with TRBD2 matching 8 bases. The CDR3 consists of 16 residues. With V trimmed by 4 bases and J by 5 bases, 13 bases remained unmatched. Germline V lookup: CDR1 SGDLS, CDR2 YYNGEE. CDR3 region: CASSLRAGEGMETQYF. The CDR3 region has the DNA TGTGCCAGCAGCTTAAGAGCGGGAGAGGGGATGGAGACCCAGTACTTC.

About this clone itself: It is likely a read error, because the conserved phenylalanine at the end of the CDR3 is missing. It is unclear where the CDR3 begins or ends on the DNA, so no DNA is shown, and the CDR3 is as TCRdb lists it. This chain connects TRBV7-9 to TRBJ2-7; TRBD1, the D gene given by the table, was not confirmed from the DNA. Germline V gene data show CDR1 as SEHNR and CDR2 as FQNEAQ (reference sequence). Including both end residues, the CDR3 is 11 amino acids long. The CDR3 sequence is CASSSRGQYKI.

The rearrangement links TRBV18 to TRBJ2-1, with D hard to call. The V and J ends lost 4 bases and 0 bases respectively, with 10 bases between them. Germline CDR1 reads KGHSH; CDR2 reads LQKENI. The CDR3 extends over 15 amino acids. The CDR3 DNA reads TGTGCCAGCTCACTTCTTCCTAGCTCCTACAATGAGCAGTTCTTC. Translated, it gives CASSLLPSSYNEQFF.

The chain couples TRBV19 to TRBJ2-1, with 11 bases identical to TRBD2. J was trimmed by 4 bases and V by 9 bases; bases with no gene match: 2. The CDR3 is made up of 13 amino acids. Per germline, CDR1 LNHDA and CDR2 SQIVND (reference sequence). The CDR3 loop is CASGLAGYNEQFF. CDR3 DNA: TGTGCCAGCGGACTAGCGGGTTACAATGAGCAGTTCTTC.

A few counts support this clone. The V gene is TRBV27, the J gene TRBJ1-5, with 8 bases fitting TRBD1. Germline assignment: CDR1 MNHEY and CDR2 SMNVEV (reference sequence). With V trimmed by 5 bases and J by 5 bases, 2 bases remained unmatched. The CDR3 totals 13 residues. CDR3 DNA sequence: TGTGCCAGCAGTCACAGGGGGGATCAGCCCCAGCATTTT. This encodes CASSHRGDQPQHF.

This clone was observed a single time. The chain links TRBV7-9 to TRBJ2-5; D perhaps matches TRBD2 (5 bases). V gave up 5 bases and J gave up 11 bases, with 12 bases separating them. Germline CDR1 is SEHNR and CDR2 is FQNEAQ (reference sequence). The CDR3 runs to 11 residues. CDR3 loop: CASSPDFLQYF. In DNA, the CDR3 is TGTGCCAGCAGCCCGGACTTTTTACAGTACTTC.

This chain links TRBV7-3 with TRBJ2-7, with 11 bases identical to TRBD2. The CDR3 covers 18 residues. The germline V gene has CDR1 SGHTA and CDR2 FQGTGA. V shed 2 bases and J 3 bases; nucleotides not matched to a gene: 12. The CDR3 reads CASSLAVRLAGGIYEQYF. CDR3 nucleotides: TGTGCCAGCAGCTTAGCGGTCCGTCTAGCGGGAGGTATCTACGAGCAGTACTTC. Full variable domain (rest looked up from reference TRBV7-3 and TRBJ2-7): GAGVSQTPSNKVTEKGKYVELRCDPISGHTALYWYRQSLGQGPEFLIYFQGTGAADDSGLPNDRFFAVRPEGSVSTLKIQRTERGDSAVYLCASSLAVRLAGGIYEQYFGPGTRLTVT.

The CDR3 spells CAWSPLPYNEQFF. In nucleotides, the CDR3 is TGTGCCTGGAGCCCTCTGCCCTACAATGAGCAGTTCTTC. The V gene is TRBV30, the J gene TRBJ2-1; D is undetermined. Per the germline V gene, CDR1 is GTSNPN and CDR2 is SVGIG (reference sequence). Trimming cost V 3 bases and J 2 bases, with 8 bases left between them. The CDR3 contains 13 residues.

This clone has more than one count but fewer than ten. The chain joins TRBV7-3 to TRBJ2-3, with TRBD2 as a possible D gene (6 bases). The V gene lost 7 bases and the J gene lost 4 bases, with 21 bases spanning the gap. The CDR3 is made up of 16 amino acids. Germline V gives CDR1 SGHTA, CDR2 FQGTGA. For the CDR3, the DNA is TGTGCCAGCACCTCGGGACTGTATCAGAGGTCAGATACGCAGTATTTT. Translating it yields CASTSGLYQRSDTQYF. Based on the CDR3 plus reference TRBV7-3 and TRBJ2-3, the full variable domain is GAGVSQTPSNKVTEKGKYVELRCDPISGHTALYWYRQSLGQGPEFLIYFQGTGAADDSGLPNDRFFAVRPEGSVSTLKIQRTERGDSAVYLCASTSGLYQRSDTQYFGPGTRLTVL.

V usage is TRBV4-1 and J usage is TRBJ1-2, with D unclear. Germline values: CDR1 MGHRA, CDR2 YSYEKL. CDR3 length: 14 amino acids. V was cut by 1 base and J by 7 bases, with 13 bases left in between. CDR3 loop: CASSQANKAGGYTF. CDR3 DNA sequence: TGCGCCAGCAGCCAAGCAAATAAAGCGGGTGGCTACACCTTC.

The gene calls are TRBV4-1 and TRBJ1-3; D not resolved. Germline-derived CDR1 and CDR2 are MGHRA and YSYEKL. The CDR3 is made up of 17 amino acids. With 1 base removed from V and 4 bases from J, the gap between germline ends came to 17 bases. The CDR3: CASSQVLRTGSGNTIYF. CDR3 DNA: TGCGCCAGCAGCCAAGTTCTCCGGACTGGCTCCGGAAACACCATATATTTT.

The V call is TRBV30, the J call TRBJ2-7; 13 positions match TRBD2. Germline CDR1 is GTSNPN and CDR2 is SVGIG (reference sequence). With 1 base clipped from V and 2 bases from J, the junction kept 14 bases outside the gene matches. The CDR3 has 19 amino acids. CDR3 in amino acids: CAWSGLPGLAGYTPYEQYF. CDR3 nucleotides: TGTGCCTGGAGTGGACTTCCGGGACTAGCGGGATATACCCCCTACGAGCAGTACTTC.

This clone was detected only a few times. The rearrangement joins TRBV11-3 to TRBJ2-1; the D is unclear. V lost 1 base, J lost 6 bases, and 7 bases lay in between. Germline CDR1 and CDR2: SGHNT and YENEEA. CDR3 length equals 13 residues. The CDR3 reads CASSLGRTNEQFF. CDR3 nucleotides: TGTGCCAGCAGCTTAGGACGGACCAATGAGCAGTTCTTC. Looking up the rest from reference TRBV11-3 and TRBJ2-1 gives the full variable domain: EAGVVQSPRYKIIEKKQPVAFWCNPISGHNTLYWYLQNLGQGPELLIRYENEEAVDDSQLPKDRFSAERLKGVDSTLKIQPAELGDSAVYLCASSLGRTNEQFFGPGTRLTVL.